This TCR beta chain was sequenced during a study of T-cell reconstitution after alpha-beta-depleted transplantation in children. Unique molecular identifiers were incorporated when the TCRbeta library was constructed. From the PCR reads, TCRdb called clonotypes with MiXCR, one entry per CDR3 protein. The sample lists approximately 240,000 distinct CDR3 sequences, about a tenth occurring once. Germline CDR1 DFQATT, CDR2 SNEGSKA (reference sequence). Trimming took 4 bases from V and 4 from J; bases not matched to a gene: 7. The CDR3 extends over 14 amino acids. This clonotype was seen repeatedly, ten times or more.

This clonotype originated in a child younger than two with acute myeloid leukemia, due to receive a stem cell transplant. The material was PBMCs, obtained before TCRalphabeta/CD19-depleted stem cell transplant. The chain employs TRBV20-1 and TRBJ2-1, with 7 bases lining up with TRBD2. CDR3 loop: CSAKASGRYNEQFF. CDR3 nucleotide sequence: TGCAGTGCTAAGGCTAGCGGCCGATACAATGAGCAGTTCTTC.